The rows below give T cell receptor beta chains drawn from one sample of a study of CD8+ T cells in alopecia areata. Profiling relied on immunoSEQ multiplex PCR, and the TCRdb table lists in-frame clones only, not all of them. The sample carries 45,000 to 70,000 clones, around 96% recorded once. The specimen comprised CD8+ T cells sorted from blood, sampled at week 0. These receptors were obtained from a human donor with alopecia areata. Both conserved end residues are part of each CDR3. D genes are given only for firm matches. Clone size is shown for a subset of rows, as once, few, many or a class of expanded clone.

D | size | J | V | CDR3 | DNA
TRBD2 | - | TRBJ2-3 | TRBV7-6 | CASSPRLAGGYTDTQYF | TGTGCCAGCAGCCCGCGCCTAGCGGGGGGGTACACAGATACGCAGTATTTT
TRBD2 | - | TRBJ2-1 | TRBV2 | CASSEVGTNSYNEQFF | TGTGCCAGCAGCGAAGTAGGGACTAACTCCTACAATGAGCAGTTCTTC
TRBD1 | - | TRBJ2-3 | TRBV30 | CAWDRVGTDTQYF | TGTGCCTGGGACAGGGTTGGCACAGATACGCAGTATTTT
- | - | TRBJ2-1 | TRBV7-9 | CASTLDRPNEQFF | TGTGCCAGCACCCTCGACCGACCCAATGAGCAGTTCTTC
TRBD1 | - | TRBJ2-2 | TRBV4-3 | CASSQILTGTVNTGELFF | TGCGCCAGCAGCCAGATCTTGACCGGGACAGTGAACACCGGGGAGCTGTTTTTT
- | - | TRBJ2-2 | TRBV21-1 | CASSKGLWGHNTGELFF | TGTGCCAGCAGCAAAGGCCTTTGGGGACATAACACCGGGGAGCTGTTTTTT
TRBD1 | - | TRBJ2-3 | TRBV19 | CASRGWDRGLDTQYF | TGTGCCAGTAGAGGTTGGGACAGGGGGTTGGATACGCAGTATTTT
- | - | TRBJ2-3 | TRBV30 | CAWSVSASIDTQYF | TGTGCCTGGAGTGTGTCAGCTAGCATAGATACGCAGTATTTT
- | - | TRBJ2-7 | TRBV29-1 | CSVEDLRGASYEQYF | TGCAGCGTTGAAGATCTTAGAGGGGCGTCCTACGAGCAGTACTTC
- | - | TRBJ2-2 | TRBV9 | CASSVSGQNTGELFF | TGTGCCAGCAGCGTATCCGGACAGAACACCGGGGAGCTGTTTTTT
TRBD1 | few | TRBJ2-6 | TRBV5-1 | CASSPGQGIEGANVLTF | TGCGCCAGCAGTCCGGGACAGGGGATAGAGGGGGCCAACGTCCTGACTTTC
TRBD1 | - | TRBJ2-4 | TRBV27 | CATQDRGDKNIQYF | TGTGCCACCCAGGACAGGGGTGACAAAAACATTCAGTACTTC
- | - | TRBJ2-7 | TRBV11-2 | CASSPRNRGFGEQYF | TGTGCCAGCAGCCCCCGAAATAGAGGGTTTGGAGAGCAGTACTTC
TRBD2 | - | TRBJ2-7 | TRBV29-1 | CSVAGSGAYEQYF | TGCAGCGTTGCCGGTAGCGGGGCCTACGAGCAGTACTTC
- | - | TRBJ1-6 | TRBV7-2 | CASSSTGDNSPLHF | TGTGCCAGCAGCTCGACAGGTGACAATTCACCCCTCCACTTT
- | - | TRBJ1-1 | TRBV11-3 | CASRGWNTEAFF | TGTGCCAGCAGGGGCTGGAACACTGAAGCTTTCTTT
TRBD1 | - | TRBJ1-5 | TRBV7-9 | CASSASGTGDKSNQPQHF | TGTGCCAGCAGCGCCTCCGGGACAGGGGACAAAAGCAATCAGCCCCAGCATTTT
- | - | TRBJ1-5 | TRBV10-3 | CAISEDIGTPNQPQHF | TGTGCCATCAGTGAGGACATCGGGACTCCCAATCAGCCCCAGCATTTT
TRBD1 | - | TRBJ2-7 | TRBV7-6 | CASSPGQGAHEQYF | TGTGCCAGCAGCCCGGGACAGGGGGCCCACGAGCAGTACTTC
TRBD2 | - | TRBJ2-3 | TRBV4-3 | CASSRSTSGGTDTQYF | TGCGCCAGCAGCCGAAGCACTAGCGGGGGCACAGATACGCAGTATTTT
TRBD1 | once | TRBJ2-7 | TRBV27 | CASSSGTVEQYF | TGTGCCAGCAGTTCGGGGACAGTAGAGCAGTACTTC
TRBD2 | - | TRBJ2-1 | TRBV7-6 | CASSSLAESYNEQFF | TGTGCCAGCAGCTCCCTAGCGGAATCCTACAATGAGCAGTTCTTC
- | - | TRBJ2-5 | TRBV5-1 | CASSLGVADYVETQYF | TGCGCCAGCAGCTTGGGAGTGGCGGACTACGTAGAGACCCAGTACTTC
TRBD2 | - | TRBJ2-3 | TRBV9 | CASSPPGLATDTQYF | TGTGCCAGCAGCCCCCCGGGACTAGCAACAGATACGCAGTATTTT
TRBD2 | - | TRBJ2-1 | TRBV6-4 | CASSDLSGGGRNEQFF | TGTGCCAGCAGTGACCTAAGCGGGGGGGGTCGGAATGAGCAGTTCTTC
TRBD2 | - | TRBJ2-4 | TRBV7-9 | CAAGAVAKNIQYF | TGTGCAGCGGGGGCGGTAGCCAAAAACATTCAGTACTTC
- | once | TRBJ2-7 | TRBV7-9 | CASSFRGYEQYF | TGTGCCAGCAGCTTTCGGGGCTACGAGCAGTACTTC
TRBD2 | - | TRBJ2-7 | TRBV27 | CASSSQTSGAYEQYF | TGTGCCAGCAGTTCGCAGACTAGCGGGGCCTACGAGCAGTACTTC
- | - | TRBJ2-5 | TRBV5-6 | CASSLKYQETQYF | TGTGCCAGCAGCCTCAAGTACCAAGAGACCCAGTACTTC
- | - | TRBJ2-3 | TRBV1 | CTSSQRSRASGFTDTQYF | TGCACCAGCAGCCAACGAAGTCGGGCTAGCGGGTTTACAGATACGCAGTATTTT
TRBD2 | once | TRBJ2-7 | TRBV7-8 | CASSTTSGRSYEQYF | TGTGCCAGCAGCACGACTAGCGGGCGCTCCTACGAGCAGTACTTC
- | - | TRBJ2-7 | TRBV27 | CASSLSSPAAREQYF | TGTGCCAGCAGTTTATCGTCCCCTGCGGCTCGAGAGCAGTACTTC
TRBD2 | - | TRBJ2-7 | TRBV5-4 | CASSWASGGTYEQYF | TGTGCCAGCAGCTGGGCTAGCGGGGGGACCTACGAGCAGTACTTC
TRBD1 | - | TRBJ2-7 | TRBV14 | CASSRSSGDRAYYEQYF | TGTGCCAGCAGCCGGAGTTCGGGGGACAGGGCGTACTACGAGCAGTACTTC
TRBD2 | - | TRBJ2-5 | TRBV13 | CASSLGGIPLKTQYF | TGTGCCAGCTCCCTCGGGGGGATCCCATTGAAGACCCAGTACTTC
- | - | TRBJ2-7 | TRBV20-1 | CSARVVDEQYF | TGCAGTGCTAGAGTGGTGGACGAGCAGTACTTC
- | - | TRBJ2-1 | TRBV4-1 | CASSQGGSGINEQFF | TGCGCCAGCAGCCAAGGAGGCAGTGGGATCAATGAGCAGTTCTTC
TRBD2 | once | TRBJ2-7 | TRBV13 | CASSSSGAFSYEQYF | TGTGCCAGCAGCTCTAGCGGGGCCTTCTCCTACGAGCAGTACTTC
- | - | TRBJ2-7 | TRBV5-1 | CASSLAVGAQNEQYF | TGCGCCAGCAGCTTGGCTGTAGGGGCCCAGAACGAGCAGTACTTC
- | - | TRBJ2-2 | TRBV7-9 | CASSLGRAANTGELFF | TGTGCCAGCAGCTTAGGGCGGGCGGCCAACACCGGGGAGCTGTTTTTT
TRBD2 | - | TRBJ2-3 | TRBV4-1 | CASSQGNGLAGEDTQYF | TGCGCCAGCAGCCAAGGTAACGGACTAGCGGGGGAAGATACGCAGTATTTT
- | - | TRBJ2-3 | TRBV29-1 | CSVEGVQGPDTQYF | TGCAGCGTTGAAGGAGTCCAGGGACCAGATACGCAGTATTTT
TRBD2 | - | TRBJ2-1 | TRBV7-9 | CASSLRRTSGGPEQFF | TGTGCCAGCAGCCTCCGCCGGACTAGCGGGGGGCCCGAGCAGTTCTTC
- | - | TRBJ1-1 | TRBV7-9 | CASSFGDTEAFF | TGTGCCAGCAGCTTTGGGGACACTGAAGCTTTCTTT
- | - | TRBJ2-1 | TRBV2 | CASSPPGLAPYNEQFF | TGTGCCAGCTCACCCCCGGGACTGGCTCCCTACAATGAGCAGTTCTTC
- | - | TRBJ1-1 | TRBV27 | CASSLIHAGLLGTEAFF | TGTGCCAGCAGTCTCATTCACGCTGGGCTCCTCGGCACTGAAGCTTTCTTT
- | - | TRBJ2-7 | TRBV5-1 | CASSLGTVVSEQYF | TGCGCCAGCAGCTTGGGGACTGTAGTGAGCGAGCAGTACTTC
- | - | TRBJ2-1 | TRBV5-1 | CASSGGAMDNEQFF | TGCGCCAGCAGCGGGGGGGCAATGGACAATGAGCAGTTCTTC
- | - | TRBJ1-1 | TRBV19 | CASIPGGRTEAFF | TGTGCCAGTATACCGGGGGGAAGGACTGAAGCTTTCTTT